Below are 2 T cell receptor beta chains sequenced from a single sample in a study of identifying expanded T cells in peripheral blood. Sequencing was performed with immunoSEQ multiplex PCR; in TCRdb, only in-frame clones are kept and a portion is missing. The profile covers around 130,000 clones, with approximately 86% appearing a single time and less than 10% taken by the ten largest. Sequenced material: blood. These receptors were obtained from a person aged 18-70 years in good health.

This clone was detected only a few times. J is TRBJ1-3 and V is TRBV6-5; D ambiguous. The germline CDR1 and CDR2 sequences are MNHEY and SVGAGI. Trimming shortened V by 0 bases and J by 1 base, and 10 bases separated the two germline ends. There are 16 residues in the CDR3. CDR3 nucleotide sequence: TGTGCCAGCAGTTACTCGTCGAGAGCTTCTGGAAACACCATATATTTT. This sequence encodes CASSYSSRASGNTIYF.

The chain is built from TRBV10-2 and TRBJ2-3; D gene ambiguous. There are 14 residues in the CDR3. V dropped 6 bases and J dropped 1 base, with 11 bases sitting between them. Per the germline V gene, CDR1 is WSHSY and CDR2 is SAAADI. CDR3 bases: TGCGCCAGCAGACCAACCCTAGGCACAGATACGCAGTATTTT. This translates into CASRPTLGTDTQYF.